The next 8 T cell receptor beta chains were all read from a single sample in a study of shared clonotypes between healthy human individuals. Sequencing used immunoSEQ multiplex PCR; TCRdb keeps in-frame clones, though not all of them. Of under 1 million clones in the sample, 96% were seen once. In the naive CD8 group, cells lacked CD45RO and were positively selected for CCR7, so terminally differentiated effector memory CD45RA+ cells were left out. Sequencing used naive CD8+ T cells sorted from blood. The receptor source for this set is a man younger than 45 in good health.

This rearrangement joins TRBV10-3 to TRBJ1-1, with D maybe TRBD1 (5 bases). The CDR3 loop spans 12 amino acids. Germline values: CDR1 ENHRY, CDR2 SYGVKD. V lost 9 bases to trimming and J lost 1 base, with 9 bases between them. The CDR3 loop is CAMAGPNTEAFF. The CDR3 nucleotides are TGTGCCATGGCAGGGCCGAACACTGAAGCTTTCTTT.

The rearrangement joins TRBV5-4 to TRBJ1-1, with D hard to call. The V end was cut by 0 bases, the J end by 5 bases, with 8 bases between. Germline V gives CDR1 SGHNT, CDR2 YYREEE (reference sequence). This CDR3 contains 13 residues. The CDR3 nucleotides are TGTGCCAGCAGCTTGGAGACTGATACTGAAGCTTTCTTT. Translating gives CASSLETDTEAFF. Full variable domain (outside the CDR3, taken from reference TRBV5-4 and TRBJ1-1): ETGVTQSPTHLIKTRGQQVTLRCSSQSGHNTVSWYQQALGQGPQFIFQYYREEENGRGNFPPRFSGLQFPNYSSELNVNALELDDSALYLCASSLETDTEAFFGQGTRLTVV.

The chain recombines TRBV4-3 with TRBJ1-3; tentative D call: TRBD1 (6 bases). The V gene's germline CDR1 is LGHNA and CDR2 YSLEER. Trimming took 4 bases from V and 4 from J, leaving 17 bases between them. The length of the CDR3 is 16 residues. CDR3 residues: CASSPGTGLFGNTIYF. The DNA of the CDR3 is TGCGCCAGCAGCCCCGGTACAGGGCTATTCGGAAACACCATATATTTT.

The chain has TRBV4-3 and TRBJ2-3; unclear D gene. The ends were cut back, 0 bases at V and 2 bases at J, with 6 bases in the middle. The germline gives CDR1 LGHNA, CDR2 YSLEER. The CDR3 has 14 amino acids. CDR3 loop: CASSQDGHTDTQYF. CDR3 nucleotide sequence: TGCGCCAGCAGCCAAGATGGGCACACAGATACGCAGTATTTT.

V usage is TRBV11-3 and J usage is TRBJ1-4; 12 bases map to TRBD1. V was pared by 5 bases and J by 6 bases, with 4 bases of the junction left unmatched. Germline CDR1 SGHNT, CDR2 YENEEA. The CDR3 totals 15 residues. The CDR3 region has the DNA TGTGCCAGCAGCCGGCGGGACAGGGGGCATGAAAAACTGTTTTTT. As protein: CASSRRDRGHEKLFF. The complete variable domain, with remaining parts taken from reference TRBV11-3 and TRBJ1-4, reads EAGVVQSPRYKIIEKKQPVAFWCNPISGHNTLYWYLQNLGQGPELLIRYENEEAVDDSQLPKDRFSAERLKGVDSTLKIQPAELGDSAVYLCASSRRDRGHEKLFFGSGTQLSVL.

The V gene is TRBV6-1, the J gene TRBJ1-5; a possible D gene is TRBD1 (5 bases). The germline CDR1 and CDR2 sequences are MNHNS and SASEGT. V shed 4 bases and J shed 4 bases, with 20 bases lying between them. The CDR3 is 17 amino acids. CDR3 amino acids: CASSGGPTEIVNQPQHF. The CDR3 DNA follows: TGTGCCAGCAGTGGAGGACCGACAGAAATCGTGAATCAGCCCCAGCATTTT.

The rearrangement joins TRBV25-1 to TRBJ2-7; unclear D gene. Germline CDR1 MGHDK, CDR2 SYGVNS. Between the trimmed V and J ends, which lost 4 bases and 3 bases, there was a span of 13 bases. The CDR3 runs to 14 residues. This chain's CDR3 is CASSATGQIYEQYF. The DNA for the CDR3 is TGTGCCAGCAGTGCAACGGGCCAGATCTACGAGCAGTACTTC.

V and J are TRBV5-5 and TRBJ1-4; D is possibly TRBD1 (5 bases). Trimming took off 5 bases at V and 6 bases at J, with 17 bases between the two ends. Germline CDR1 and CDR2: SGHKS and YYEKEE (reference sequence). The CDR3 sequence is 15 residues long. CDR3 amino acids: CASSQPGLGDEKLFF. The CDR3 nucleotides are TGTGCCAGCAGTCAACCGGGACTTGGGGATGAAAAACTGTTTTTT.